This T cell receptor (beta chain) was profiled in a study of T-cell memory formation after mild COVID-19 (dated by TCRdb to about 2021). With respect to the entire study: Most TCR sequence clusters were specific to one of the two donors. In two donors, T-cell clones that expanded and contracted after mild COVID-19 were tracked by sequencing TCRalpha and TCRbeta repertoires over time. Two young, previously healthy adult volunteers, one female and one male, were included in the cohort.

PBMCs were isolated by Ficoll-Paque density gradient centrifugation. TCRdb lists the instrument as Illumina NovaSeq 6000. Using 5'RACE with constant-segment primers, TCRalpha and TCRbeta cDNA libraries were constructed, with sample barcodes and unique molecular identifiers added in the process. RNA was extracted from every sample with Trizol reagent. Libraries were amplified in two PCR steps, with a second sample barcode and Illumina TruSeq adapters added in the second step. The libraries were sequenced on an Illumina NovaSeq using 2 x 150 bp paired-end reads. The authors' analysis ran thus. With migec v1.2.7, reads were demultiplexed and then collapsed into UMI-guided consensus sequences. Using mixcr v2.1.11, UMI consensuses were aligned to TRA and TRB V and J templates and then assembled into clonotypes. Clonotypes were classified as expanded or contracted when called significant by both edgeR and NoisET, with noise models trained on biological replicates. edgeR calls used a false discovery rate-adjusted p below 0.01 and a log2 fold-change threshold of 1. As an exploratory analysis of dynamics, max-normalized trajectories of the 1000 most abundant clonotypes were examined with PCA combined with hierarchical clustering. Each responding clone was given a CD4 or CD8 phenotype based on the CD4+ and CD8+ repertoires, which had been sequenced separately. TCRdb redid the processing of the public reads, applying fastp at Q25 and MiXCR, and retained in-frame beta chains. Rows are combined by CDR3 protein, so each entry shows the most common genes and DNA. TCRdb's processing, not the authors' own work, is the source of the V and J calls. In this sample the table shows tens of thousands of distinct CDR3 sequences, approximately 13% of which occur a single time. The top ten clones comprise about 28% of the sample.

A word on this clonotype: Its antigen is still unknown. Per-base quality was not reported, and no clone a single base away is much larger than it.

The investigation overall reported the following: The study covered only a couple of mild cases, and larger cohorts including severe cases with pre-infection samples were considered necessary. Clones that contracted from day 15 to 85 showed balanced CD4/CD8 phenotypes, whereas a second wave of clones that expanded from day 15 to 37 leaned towards CD4+. The second-wave clones that peaked on day 37 were not confirmed to be SARS-CoV-2 specific. Some responding clones were found in pre-infection memory, which suggests that pre-existing cross-reactive memory T cells took part in the SARS-CoV-2 response. Contracting CD4+ clones were found mainly in CM and EM memory subsets, while CD8+ clones were enriched in EMRA.

Sequencing input: PBMCs or a T cell subset sorted from them (not recorded which). The receptor comes from an adult woman who had mild COVID-19 (a few samples of this study predate the infection). The sample titles of this study are shuffled in the database, so cell type and time point are left out; the donor was told from shared clones.

CDR3 loop: CASSPASLGGSYNEQFF. The DNA sequence reads TGTGCCAGCAGCCCAGCGTCACTAGGGGGCTCCTACAATGAGCAGTTCTTC. Recombination joined TRBV7-8 with TRBJ2-1, with a weak D call of TRBD1 (6 bases match). V loses 5 bases, J loses 0 bases, and the germline ends lie 17 bases apart. From the germline V gene, CDR1 is SGHVS and CDR2 is FQNEAQ. The CDR3 has 17 amino acids, counting the end cysteine and phenylalanine. Of the read, only the CDR3 DNA is kept; its 51 bases are in frame from base 1.